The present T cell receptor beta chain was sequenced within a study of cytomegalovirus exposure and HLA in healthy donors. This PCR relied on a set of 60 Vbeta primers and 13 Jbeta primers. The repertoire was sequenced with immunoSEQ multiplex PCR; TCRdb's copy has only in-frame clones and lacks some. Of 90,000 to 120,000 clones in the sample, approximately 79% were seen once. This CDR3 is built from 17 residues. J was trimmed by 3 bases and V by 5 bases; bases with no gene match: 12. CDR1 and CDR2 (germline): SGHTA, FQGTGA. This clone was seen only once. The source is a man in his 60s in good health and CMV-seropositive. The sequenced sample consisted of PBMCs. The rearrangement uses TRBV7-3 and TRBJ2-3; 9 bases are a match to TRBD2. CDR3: CASSRRRGLAETDTQYF. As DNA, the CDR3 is TGTGCCAGCAGCCGTCGTAGGGGACTAGCAGAAACAGATACGCAGTATTTT.